These T cell receptor beta chains were read from a single sample in a study of early T cells in non-severe SARS-CoV-2 infection. TCRdb passed the 5' RACE reads through MiXCR, listing each CDR3 protein once. Of fewer than 65,000 distinct CDR3 sequences listed, roughly 9% are singletons. Material: whole blood. Receptor source: an adult who was a healthcare worker with PCR-confirmed SARS-CoV-2 infection or an uninfected control (not recorded which). Each CDR3 is given with its conserved first and last residue. Fields, in order: J gene, V gene, CDR3 protein.

TRBJ1-6	TRBV4-1	CASSQDGTGNSPLHF
TRBJ2-6	TRBV12-5	CASGRSGANVLTF
TRBJ2-3	TRBV29-1	CSVDAGGADTQYF
TRBJ2-1	TRBV7-8	CASSSARTDEQFF
TRBJ2-5	TRBV7-6	CASSARDQAETQYF
TRBJ1-2	TRBV12-3/TRBV12-4	CASSAGGRGYTF
TRBJ1-5	TRBV18	CASSGDSNQPQHF
TRBJ2-5	TRBV20-1	CSASYRGGETQYF
TRBJ2-3	TRBV20-1	CSALQGQGTDTQYF
TRBJ2-1	TRBV12-3/TRBV12-4	CASSQRGGAYNEQFF
TRBJ2-3	TRBV25-1	CASSESGGLSDTQYF
TRBJ2-1	TRBV5-1	CASSSGGAENEQFF
TRBJ2-3	TRBV3-1	CASSRHSTLVEGTDTQYF
TRBJ1-2	TRBV12-3/TRBV12-4	CASSTRALYGYTF
TRBJ1-6	TRBV7-9	CASSLESSYNSPLHF
TRBJ1-1	TRBV5-1	CASSLDAQSTEAFF
TRBJ2-3	TRBV9	CASSVDATHTDTQYF
TRBJ1-6	TRBV6-1	CASSGEGYSPLHF
TRBJ1-1	TRBV6-1	CASSPTVTEAFF
TRBJ2-5	TRBV12-3/TRBV12-4	CASSPGLAGGDQETQYF
TRBJ2-5	TRBV3-1	CASSQDTGGRLQETQYF
TRBJ1-1	TRBV4-1	CASSLGQGLNTEAFF
TRBJ2-1	TRBV5-6	CASSQGPNNEQFF
TRBJ2-1	TRBV7-3	CASSLGSGTGPNEQFF
TRBJ1-1	TRBV7-9	CASSSPVSFEAFF
TRBJ1-2	TRBV2	CASSTGTERGYTF
TRBJ2-5	TRBV7-3	CASSRSGGTQETQYF
TRBJ1-1	TRBV5-1	CASSLDGGSTEAFF
TRBJ1-5	TRBV3-1	CASSPSSRGPEGSNQPQHF
TRBJ2-1	TRBV6-5	CASSYKREQFF
TRBJ1-2	TRBV28	CASSLWGQGYTF
TRBJ2-7	TRBV4-1	CASSPLGYEQYF
TRBJ2-7	TRBV12-3/TRBV12-4	CASSLGTERREQYF
TRBJ1-1	TRBV7-2	CASSLVERTEVFF
TRBJ2-5	TRBV7-6	CASSLMSSKETQYF
TRBJ2-1	TRBV3-1	CASSRGGVDEQFF
TRBJ2-1	TRBV7-2	CASSLDRVNEQFF
TRBJ2-3	TRBV6-1	CASPIGTGGTDTQYF
TRBJ2-7	TRBV6-5	CASSGTAYEQYF
TRBJ1-2	TRBV7-9	CASIHGTGVAYGYTF
TRBJ2-2	TRBV2	CASRGTGELFF
TRBJ2-5	TRBV6-6	CASSPFWRETQYF
TRBJ2-7	TRBV4-1	CASSQEGQPRYEQYF
TRBJ1-1	TRBV29-1	CSSKTGSSAFF
TRBJ2-6	TRBV20-1	CSAPTRVAGANVLTF
TRBJ1-2	TRBV6-6	CASSYGEGGYTF
TRBJ2-6	TRBV7-6	CASSLVDGFSGANVLTF
TRBJ1-1	TRBV20-1	CSARGDVNTEAFF
TRBJ2-1	TRBV9	CASSEGGGTGLNNEQFF
TRBJ2-1	TRBV29-1	CSVERGNEQFF
TRBJ1-2	TRBV20-1	CSASRQLGYTF
TRBJ2-3	TRBV29-1	CSVEDRAATQYF
TRBJ1-1	TRBV7-9	CASSSGQGETEAFF
TRBJ2-5	TRBV29-1	CSVREETQYF
TRBJ2-5	TRBV4-1	CASSHHSSGGQETQYF